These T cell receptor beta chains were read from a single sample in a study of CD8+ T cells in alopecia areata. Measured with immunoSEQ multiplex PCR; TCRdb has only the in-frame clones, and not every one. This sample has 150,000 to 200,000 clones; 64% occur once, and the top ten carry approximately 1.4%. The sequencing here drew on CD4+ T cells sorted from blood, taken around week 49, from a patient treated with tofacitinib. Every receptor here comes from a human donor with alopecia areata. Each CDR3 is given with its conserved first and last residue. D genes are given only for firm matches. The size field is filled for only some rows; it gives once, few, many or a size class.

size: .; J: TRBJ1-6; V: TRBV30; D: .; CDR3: CAWRIGSGQRNSPLHF; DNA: TGTGCCTGGAGAATTGGCTCAGGACAGAGGAATTCACCCCTCCACTTT
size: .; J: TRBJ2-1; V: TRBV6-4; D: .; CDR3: CASSDSYSSSYNEQFF; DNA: TGTGCCAGCAGTGACTCTTACTCGAGCTCCTACAATGAGCAGTTCTTC
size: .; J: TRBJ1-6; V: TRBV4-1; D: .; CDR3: CASSPGQLNSPLHF; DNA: TGCGCCAGCAGCCCCGGACAGCTTAATTCACCCCTCCACTTT
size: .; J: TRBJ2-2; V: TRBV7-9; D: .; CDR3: CASRGTGELFF; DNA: TGTGCCAGCAGGGGGACCGGGGAGCTGTTTTTT
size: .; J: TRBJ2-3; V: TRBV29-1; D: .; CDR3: CSVVLTDTQYF; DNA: TGCAGCGTTGTACTTACAGATACGCAGTATTTT
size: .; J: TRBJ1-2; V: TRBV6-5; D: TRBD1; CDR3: CASGKTGDYGYTF; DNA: TGTGCCAGCGGGAAAACAGGGGATTATGGCTACACCTTC
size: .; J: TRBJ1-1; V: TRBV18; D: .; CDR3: CASSLKTSMNTEAFF; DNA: TGTGCCAGCTCACTGAAGACAAGCATGAACACTGAAGCTTTCTTT
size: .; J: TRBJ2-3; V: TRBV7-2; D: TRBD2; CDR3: CASSREGTSELNTQYF; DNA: TGTGCCAGCAGCCGAGAAGGGACTAGCGAGCTCAATACGCAGTATTTT
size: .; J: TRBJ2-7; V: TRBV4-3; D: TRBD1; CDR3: CASSQRTGHIYEQYF; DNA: TGCGCCAGCAGCCAAAGGACAGGGCATATCTACGAGCAGTACTTC
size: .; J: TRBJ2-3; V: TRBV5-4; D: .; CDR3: CASSLDGPDTQYF; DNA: TGTGCCAGCAGCTTGGACGGGCCCGATACGCAGTATTTT
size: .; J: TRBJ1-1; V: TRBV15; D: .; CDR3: CATGADMNTEAFF; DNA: TGTGCCACCGGGGCAGATATGAACACTGAAGCTTTCTTT
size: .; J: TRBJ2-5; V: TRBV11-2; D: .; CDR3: CASSLKGQGQGTQYF; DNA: TGTGCCAGCAGCTTAAAGGGTCAGGGGCAAGGGACCCAGTACTTC
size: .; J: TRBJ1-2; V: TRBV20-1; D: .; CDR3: CSAREQGFYTF; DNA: TGCAGTGCTAGAGAACAGGGTTTCTACACCTTC
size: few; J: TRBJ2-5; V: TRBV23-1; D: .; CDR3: CASRYSFQETQYF; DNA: TGCGCCAGCAGATACAGCTTCCAAGAGACCCAGTACTTC
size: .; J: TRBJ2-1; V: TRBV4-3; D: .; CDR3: CASSQDSGANGEQFF; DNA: TGCGCCAGCAGCCAAGATTCTGGGGCTAACGGTGAGCAGTTCTTC
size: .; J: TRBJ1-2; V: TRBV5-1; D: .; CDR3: CASSLDRAGYTF; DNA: TGCGCCAGCAGCTTGGACAGGGCTGGCTACACCTTC
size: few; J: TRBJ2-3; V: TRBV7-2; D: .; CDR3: CASSLGLGGTDTQYF; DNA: TGTGCCAGCAGCTTAGGCCTAGGAGGCACAGATACGCAGTATTTT
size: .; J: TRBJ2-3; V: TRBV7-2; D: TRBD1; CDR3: CASSLDGTAGGTQYF; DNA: TGTGCCAGCAGCTTAGACGGGACAGCAGGAGGAACGCAGTATTTT
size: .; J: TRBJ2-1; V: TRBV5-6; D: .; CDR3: CASSRFVEEQFF; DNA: TGTGCCAGCAGTCGATTTGTGGAAGAGCAGTTCTTC
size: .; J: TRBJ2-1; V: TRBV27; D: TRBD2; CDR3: CASSQISPEFVAGYEQFF; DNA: TGTGCCAGCAGTCAGATATCCCCCGAATTCGTAGCGGGGTATGAGCAGTTCTTC
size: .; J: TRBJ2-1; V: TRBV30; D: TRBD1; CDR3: CAWSGDRGGNEQFF; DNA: TGTGCCTGGAGTGGGGACAGGGGAGGCAATGAGCAGTTCTTC
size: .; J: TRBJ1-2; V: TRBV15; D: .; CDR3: CATSRGTQFWGADYGYTF; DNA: TGTGCCACCAGCAGAGGAACTCAATTTTGGGGGGCGGACTATGGCTACACCTTC
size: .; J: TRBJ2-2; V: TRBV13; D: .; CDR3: CASSANSGPGELFF; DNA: TGTGCCAGCAGCGCGAACTCAGGGCCCGGGGAGCTGTTTTTT
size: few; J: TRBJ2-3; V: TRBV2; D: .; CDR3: CASSFQRTSTDTQYF; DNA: TGTGCCAGCAGTTTTCAACGCACTAGCACAGATACGCAGTATTTT
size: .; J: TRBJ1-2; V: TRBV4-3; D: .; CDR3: CASSHLAAGYGYTF; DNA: TGCGCCAGCAGCCATCTAGCCGCGGGGTATGGCTACACCTTC
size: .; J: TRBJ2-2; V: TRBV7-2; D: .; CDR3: CASSPTGFTGELFF; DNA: TGTGCCAGCAGCCCGACGGGGTTCACCGGGGAGCTGTTTTTT
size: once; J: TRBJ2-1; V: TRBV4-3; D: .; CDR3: CASSQDFRIYNEQFF; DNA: TGCGCCAGCAGCCAAGATTTCAGGATCTACAATGAGCAGTTCTTC
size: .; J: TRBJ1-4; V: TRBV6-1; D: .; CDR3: CASSRGPNEKLFF; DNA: TGTGCCAGCAGTCGGGGGCCCAATGAAAAACTGTTTTTT
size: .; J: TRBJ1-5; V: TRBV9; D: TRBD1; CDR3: CASSAGTGGRNQPQHF; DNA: TGTGCCAGCAGCGCCGGGACAGGGGGCCGCAATCAGCCCCAGCATTTT
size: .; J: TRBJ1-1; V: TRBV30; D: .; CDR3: CAWSYVGTEAFF; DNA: TGTGCCTGGAGTTACGTTGGAACTGAAGCTTTCTTT
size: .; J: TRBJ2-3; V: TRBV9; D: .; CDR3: CASSPRSLGRTDTQYF; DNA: TGTGCCAGCAGCCCTAGGTCCCTTGGTCGCACAGATACGCAGTATTTT
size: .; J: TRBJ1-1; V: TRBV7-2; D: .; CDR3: CASSLGGVNTEAFF; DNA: TGTGCCAGCAGCTTAGGAGGTGTGAACACTGAAGCTTTCTTT
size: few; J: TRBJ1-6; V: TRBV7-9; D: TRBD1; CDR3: CASSAPGQGNSPLHF; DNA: TGTGCCAGCAGCGCTCCGGGACAGGGGAATTCACCCCTCCACTTT
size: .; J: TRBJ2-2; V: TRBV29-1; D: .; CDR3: CSVAGTSTGELFF; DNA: TGCAGCGTTGCAGGGACTTCCACCGGGGAGCTGTTTTTT
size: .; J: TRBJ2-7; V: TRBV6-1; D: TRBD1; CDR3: CASSSSDRSEQYF; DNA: TGTGCCAGCAGTTCATCGGACAGGTCCGAGCAGTACTTC
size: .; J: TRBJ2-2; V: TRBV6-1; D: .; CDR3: CATQRTVNTGELFF; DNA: TGTGCCACCCAGCGGACAGTGAACACCGGGGAGCTGTTTTTT
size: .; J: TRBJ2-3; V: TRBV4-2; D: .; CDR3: CASRGPGTDTQYF; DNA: TGTGCCAGCAGGGGGCCTGGCACAGATACGCAGTATTTT